This T cell receptor (beta chain) was sequenced in a study of T cell responses to AZD1222 COVID-19 vaccine. Study-level findings and limits: CD4 TCRs covered the whole spike, strongest at regions 160-218 and 743-854. Repertoire samples came only from after the peak T cell response. Nearly half of spike-specific TCRs reportedly target unmutated variant regions. At baseline, just a handful of AZD1222 recipients tested seropositive.

This clone was observed a handful of times. Its cognate antigen is unknown. Some clones are missing from TCRdb's copy, which holds only in-frame ones; the method was immunoSEQ multiplex PCR. The sample carries over 100,000 clones, more than 75% recorded once. The TCR comes from an adult in good health. The sample in question was peripheral blood, obtained on day 0 of AZD1222 vaccination.

CDR3 DNA: TGTGCCATCAGTGAGTCGTGGCAGGGGGAGTACGTCCTGACTTTC. It encodes CAISESWQGEYVLTF. The chain joins TRBV10-3 to TRBJ2-6; TRBD1 aligns across 7 bases. J gave up 11 bases and V 0 bases, and 7 bases lay outside the gene matches. CDR1 and CDR2 from the germline V gene are ENHRY and SYGVKD. The CDR3 extends over 15 amino acids.